One and the same sample provided the 26 T cell receptor beta chains below, sequenced in a study of response to subunit inactivated influenza vaccine. Using its own MiXCR run on the RT-PCR reads, TCRdb lists one record per CDR3 protein. Here the sample spans about 650,000 distinct CDR3 sequences, more than 15% being singletons. The source material was PBMCs from blood, sampled less than 13 days after vaccination. The receptors come from a man over 45 who received an inactivated influenza vaccine.

The genes are TRBV2 and TRBJ2-1; 10 bases line up with TRBD2. In germline, CDR1 is SNHLY, CDR2 FYNNEI. This CDR3 is 15 amino acids long. Losses at the gene ends were 6 bases for V and 4 bases for J; bases not matched to a gene: 6. CDR3 in DNA: TGTGCCAGCAGACGGACTAGCGGAACTTACAATGAGCAGTTCTTC. It specifies CASRRTSGTYNEQFF.

This clonotype was counted many times. V and J are TRBV6-1 and TRBJ2-7; 8 bases align to TRBD1. CDR1 is MNHNS and CDR2 is SASEGT in the germline V gene. This CDR3 region has 14 residues. V was pared by 7 bases and J by 3 bases, with 8 bases of the junction left unmatched. The CDR3 protein is CASKKDRGLYEQYF. The CDR3 DNA follows: TGTGCCAGCAAAAAAGACAGGGGTCTCTACGAGCAGTACTTC.

This clonotype was observed a few times. The chain couples TRBV4-3 to TRBJ2-1, with TRBD1 identical over 9 bases. The CDR3 runs to 18 residues. Germline CDR1 reads LGHNA; CDR2 reads YSLEER. The V gene end was trimmed by 0 bases and the J gene end by 0 bases; junction bases not matched to a gene: 6. CDR3 nucleotides: TGCGCCAGCAGCCAAGATTTTGACAGGGGGGTCTCCTACAATGAGCAGTTCTTC. It translates to CASSQDFDRGVSYNEQFF.

This clonotype was counted between two and nine times. The V call is TRBV7-2, the J call TRBJ2-3; TRBD2 agrees at 11 bases. V shed 1 base and J 9 bases; nucleotides not matched to a gene: 9. The germline gives CDR1 SGHTA, CDR2 FQGNSA. CDR3 size: 16 residues. CDR3 residues: CASSLVEVAGGETQYF. The CDR3 nucleotides are TGTGCCAGCAGCTTAGTAGAGGTAGCGGGAGGGGAAACGCAGTATTTT.

The CDR3, as DNA: TGTGCCAGCAGCCCTATCCGTGGTGGCCTGGAGACCCAGTACTTC. Amino acid sequence: CASSPIRGGLETQYF. The rearrangement links TRBV12-3 or TRBV12-4 to TRBJ2-5; D is undetermined. This CDR3 region has 15 residues. V was clipped by 6 bases and J by 5 bases, with 19 bases between them.

The chain recombines TRBV4-3 with TRBJ2-3; 10 bases map to TRBD2. Germline lookup yields CDR1 LGHNA and CDR2 YSLEER. The CDR3 sequence is 15 residues long. Losses at the gene ends were 8 bases for V and 3 bases for J; bases not matched to a gene: 8. CDR3 loop: CASALSGGATDTQYF. CDR3 nucleotide sequence: TGCGCCAGCGCGCTGAGCGGGGGGGCAACAGATACGCAGTATTTT.

In its sample, this clonotype was seen a few times. The chain recombines TRBV3-1 with TRBJ2-1; 9 positions match TRBD2. The trim removed 1 base at V and 7 bases at J, leaving 5 bases unmatched. Looked up from germline, CDR1 is LGHDT and CDR2 is YNNKEL (reference sequence). The CDR3 contains 15 residues. In DNA form, the CDR3 reads TGTGCCAGCAGCCAAGGGCGGGGGGGCTGGAATGAGCAGTTCTTC. Translating gives CASSQGRGGWNEQFF.

The genes are TRBV20-1 and TRBJ2-3; D is ambiguous. CDR1 is DFQATT, CDR2 SNEGSKA, per germline (reference sequence). The CDR3 contains 12 residues. Trimming removed 1 base from V and 6 bases from J, with 8 bases in between. The CDR3 region is CSARGLLDTQYF. The CDR3 DNA follows: TGCAGTGCTAGAGGGCTACTGGATACGCAGTATTTT.

Concerning this clonotype itself: At one boundary the junction diverges from the germline segment, which might be a read error. This chain links TRBV11-2 with TRBJ2-1; 7 nucleotides agree with TRBD1. This CDR3 has 12 residues. In germline, CDR1 is SGHAT, CDR2 FQNNGV. DNA for the CDR3: TGTGCCAGCAGCTTAGCGCTGGCAGGGGGACTCTTC. Encoded protein: CASSLALAGGLF.

The chain links TRBV9 to TRBJ2-5; 7 nucleotides agree with TRBD2. V was pared by 7 bases and J by 1 base, with 4 bases of the junction left unmatched. The CDR3 contains 13 residues. Germline-derived CDR1 and CDR2 are SGDLS and YYNGEE. The CDR3 protein is CASGRGSQETQYF. CDR3 DNA: TGTGCCAGCGGGCGGGGGTCCCAAGAGACCCAGTACTTC.

This chain uses TRBV5-5 with TRBJ2-1; TRBD1 matches at 7 bases. The CDR3 consists of 13 residues. J lost 6 bases, V lost 4 bases, and 4 bases had no gene match. Germline values: CDR1 SGHKS, CDR2 YYEKEE (reference sequence). CDR3: CASSATGLNEQFF. The DNA of the CDR3 is TGTGCCAGCAGCGCGACAGGGCTCAATGAGCAGTTCTTC.

This clonotype was seen more than once but under ten times. The V call is TRBV6-1, the J call TRBJ1-1; perhaps TRBD1 as D (5 bases). V was shortened by 0 bases and J by 2 bases, with 16 bases between the two germline ends. CDR1 and CDR2 (germline): MNHNS, SASEGT. This CDR3 contains 17 residues. CDR3 DNA sequence: TGTGCCAGCAGTGAAGCGGCCACCGGGGCTTACAACACTGAAGCTTTCTTT. Translated, it gives CASSEAATGAYNTEAFF.

The chain has TRBV10-3 and TRBJ1-2, with no clear D. The CDR3 loop spans 12 amino acids. Germline CDR1 and CDR2: ENHRY and SYGVKD. Trimming removed 3 bases from V and 4 bases from J, with 6 bases in between. The CDR3 DNA is TGTGCCATCAGTGATGGCATCTATGGCTACACCTTC. The encoded protein is CAISDGIYGYTF.

This clonotype was picked up a small number of times. The chain joins TRBV20-1 to TRBJ2-4; possibly TRBD1 for D (6 bases). The CDR3 is 15 amino acids. The germline V and J ends were trimmed by 6 bases and 0 bases, with 15 bases remaining between them. Looked up from germline, CDR1 is DFQATT and CDR2 is SNEGSKA (reference sequence). The DNA for the CDR3 is TGCAGTGCGGCACGGGACACCCTAGCCAAAAACATTCAGTACTTC. Translation: CSAARDTLAKNIQYF.

The chain joins TRBV20-1 to TRBJ2-6, with TRBD1 matching over 7 bases. Trimming took 0 bases from V and 3 from J; bases not matched to a gene: 5. CDR3 size: 16 residues. The germline V gene encodes CDR1 DFQATT and CDR2 SNEGSKA (reference sequence). CDR3 sequence: CSARDDRVSGANVLTF. The CDR3 DNA is TGCAGTGCTAGAGATGACAGGGTTAGTGGGGCCAACGTCCTGACTTTC.

There are many counts of this clonotype. The chain joins TRBV2 to TRBJ2-2; weak D call: TRBD1 (6 bases). The CDR3 is made up of 14 amino acids. The V gene lost 6 bases and the J gene lost 2 bases, with 10 bases spanning the gap. CDR1 is SNHLY and CDR2 is FYNNEI in the germline V gene. CDR3 DNA: TGTGCCAGCAGACCGGGACATAACACCGGGGAGCTGTTTTTT. This codes for CASRPGHNTGELFF.

This clonotype occurred a few times. This rearrangement joins TRBV27 to TRBJ2-7; no clear D. CDR3 size: 14 residues. Germline CDR1 and CDR2: MNHEY and SMNVEV (reference sequence). Trimming left V 6 bases short and J 3 bases short, with 15 bases between. CDR3: CASSRSSTGYEQYF. CDR3 in DNA: TGTGCCAGCAGCCGGTCCTCCACCGGCTACGAGCAGTACTTC.

V and J are TRBV12-3 or TRBV12-4 and TRBJ1-1; D call uncertain. Trimming cost V 3 bases and J 0 bases, with 8 bases left between them. This CDR3 has 14 amino acids. The chain's CDR3 is CASSFYSVNTEAFF. The CDR3 DNA reads TGTGCCAGCAGTTTCTATTCGGTGAACACTGAAGCTTTCTTT.

V gene TRBV6-2 or TRBV6-3 combines with J gene TRBJ2-7; TRBD2 matches 8 bases. The CDR3 sequence is 17 residues long. The ends lost 6 bases at V and 0 bases at J; junction bases unmatched: 13. Per germline, CDR1 MNHEY and CDR2 SVGEGT. CDR3 DNA: TGTGCCAGCAGCCTTAATCCACTAGCGGCGATCTCCTACGAGCAGTACTTC. Protein sequence: CASSLNPLAAISYEQYF.

The CDR3 DNA follows: TGTGCCAGCAGTTCCCCTCGGGGGACTAGCGGAGACCAAGAGACCCAGTACTTC. This sequence encodes CASSSPRGTSGDQETQYF. The V and J genes are TRBV28 and TRBJ2-5; 11 positions agree with TRBD2. The ends lost 4 bases at V and 0 bases at J; junction bases unmatched: 10. The CDR3 loop spans 18 amino acids. The germline V gene encodes CDR1 MDHEN and CDR2 SYDVKM.

The CDR3 DNA follows: TGTGCCAGCAGAACTATACAGGGAAATGAGCAGTTCTTC. This sequence encodes CASRTIQGNEQFF. The chain has TRBV28 and TRBJ2-1; D might be TRBD1 (6 bases). The CDR3 totals 13 residues. Germline CDR1 is MDHEN and CDR2 is SYDVKM. The V and J ends lost 6 bases and 7 bases respectively, with 13 bases between them.

This clonotype was seen a few times. The chain combines TRBV12-3 or TRBV12-4 with TRBJ2-3; D ambiguous. Trimming stripped 5 bases from V and 7 bases from J, with 13 bases between. CDR3 length: 13 residues. CDR3 in amino acids: CASSTARRYTQYF. CDR3 nucleotide sequence: TGTGCCAGCAGTACCGCTAGACGTTATACGCAGTATTTT.

V and J are TRBV27 and TRBJ1-2, with unresolved D. The CDR3 spans 14 residues. CDR1 is MNHEY, CDR2 SMNVEV, per germline (reference sequence). V was shortened by 0 bases and J by 4 bases, with 9 bases between the two germline ends. CDR3 amino acids: CASSLSPVSYGYTF. The CDR3, as DNA: TGTGCCAGCAGTTTATCTCCCGTAAGCTATGGCTACACCTTC.

V gene TRBV20-1 combines with J gene TRBJ2-7; 11 positions agree with TRBD2. Germline CDR1 is DFQATT and CDR2 is SNEGSKA (reference sequence). This CDR3 is built from 19 residues. J gave up 4 bases and V 1 base, and 18 bases lay outside the gene matches. The CDR3 region is CSARVAGAVGTSGRYEQYF. In DNA form, the CDR3 reads TGCAGTGCTAGAGTGGCAGGAGCGGTCGGGACTAGCGGACGATACGAGCAGTACTTC.

The J gene is TRBJ2-5, the V gene TRBV14, with D possibly matching TRBD2 (5 bases). The V and J ends lost 4 bases and 2 bases respectively, with 11 bases between them. Per germline, CDR1 SGHDN and CDR2 FVKESK. The CDR3 is 14 residues long. The CDR3 loop reads CASSPGSRQETQYF. CDR3 bases: TGTGCCAGCAGCCCGGGATCAAGGCAAGAGACCCAGTACTTC. Full variable domain (rest looked up from reference TRBV14 and TRBJ2-5): EAGVTQFPSHSVIEKGQTVTLRCDPISGHDNLYWYRRVMGKEIKFLLHFVKESKQDESGMPNNRFLAERTGGTYSTLKVQPAELEDSGVYFCASSPGSRQETQYFGPGTRLLVL.

Ten or more counts support this clonotype. The CDR3: CASSLAGPAGNEQFF. The DNA for the CDR3 is TGTGCCAGCAGTTTGGCGGGCCCGGCCGGCAATGAGCAGTTCTTC. V is TRBV12-3 or TRBV12-4 and J is TRBJ2-1; D perhaps matches TRBD2 (5 bases). Trimming left V 3 bases short and J 6 bases short, with 15 bases between. CDR3 length: 15 amino acids.